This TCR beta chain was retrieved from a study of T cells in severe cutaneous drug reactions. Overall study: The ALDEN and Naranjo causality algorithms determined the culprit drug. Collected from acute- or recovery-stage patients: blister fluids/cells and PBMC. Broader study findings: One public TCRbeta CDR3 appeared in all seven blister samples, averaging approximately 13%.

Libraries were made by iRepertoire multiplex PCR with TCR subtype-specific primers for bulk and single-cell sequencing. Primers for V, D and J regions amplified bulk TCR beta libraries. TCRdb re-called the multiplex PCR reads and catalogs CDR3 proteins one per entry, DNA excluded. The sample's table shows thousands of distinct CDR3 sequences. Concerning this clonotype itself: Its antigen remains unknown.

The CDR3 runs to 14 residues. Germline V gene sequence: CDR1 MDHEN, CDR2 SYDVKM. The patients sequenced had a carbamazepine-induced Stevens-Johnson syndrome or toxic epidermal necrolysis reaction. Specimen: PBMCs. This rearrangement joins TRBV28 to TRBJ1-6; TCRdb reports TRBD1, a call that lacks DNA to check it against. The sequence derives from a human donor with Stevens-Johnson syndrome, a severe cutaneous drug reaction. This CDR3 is CASSPEGVSSPLHF.